This T cell receptor (beta chain) was profiled in a study of blood T cell repertoires in COVID-19. Original methodology: The authors estimated nucleated cell counts from reference gene primer amplification. Assay: immunoSEQ multiplex PCR; the TCRdb copy retains only in-frame clones and omits some. That table supplies the V and J calls and clone size; D and trimming were determined from the DNA. The sample carries 400,000 to 500,000 clones, approximately 88% recorded once. Adults between roughly 18 and 100 years of age took part from fewer than 30 US areas. Participants' own reports of clinical history determined their cohort assignment. There are 17 residues in the CDR3. The V segment lost 0 bases and the J segment 0 bases; nucleotides outside the gene matches: 5. Germline V gives CDR1 SGDLS, CDR2 YYNGEE.

This sequence joins TRBV9 and TRBJ2-2, with 7 bases lining up with TRBD2. The sample was PBMCs or T cells enriched from blood (not recorded which). The clonotype comes from a woman in her forties who had recovered from COVID-19. Written as DNA, the CDR3 is TGTGCCAGCAGCGTAGGGGGAGGGAACGCGAACACCGGGGAGCTGTTTTTT. Protein: CASSVGGGNANTGELFF.